A single sample is the source of the 8 T cell receptor beta chains below, sequenced in a study of human T cells and chemical hapten exposure. TCRdb independently ran MiXCR on the RACE reads; one entry per CDR3 protein. The sample consists of about 110,000 distinct CDR3 sequences, approximately 11% of them appearing once. This sample's time point: patch test 1, 2 weeks after DPC sensitization. The treatment denotes: therapeutic diphenylcyclopropenone sensitization with weekly scalp DPC. Source: whole blood, taken in connection with sensitization to the hapten diphenylcyclopropenone (DPC). These receptor sequences come from a woman in her forties with alopecia areata. Some clones in this sample may be carry-over from other donors' samples.

The V and J genes are TRBV4-3 and TRBJ1-3; D unclear. This CDR3 has 14 residues. Germline lookup yields CDR1 LGHNA and CDR2 YSLEER. Trimming cost V 4 bases and J 3 bases, with 10 bases left between them. For the CDR3, the DNA is TGCGCCAGCAGCCCTGACCTTAATGGAAACACCATATATTTT. As protein: CASSPDLNGNTIYF.

This clonotype was observed at least ten times. V is TRBV9 and J is TRBJ2-7; 7 positions match TRBD1. CDR3 length equals 12 residues. Unmatched junction bases numbered 6, after V lost 2 bases and J lost 10 bases. The germline CDR1 and CDR2 sequences are SGDLS and YYNGEE. CDR3 coding DNA: TGTGCCAGCAGCGTGGAAGGGGGCTTACAGTACTTC. It is translated as CASSVEGGLQYF.

This clonotype was counted between two and nine times. The chain is built from TRBV7-2 and TRBJ2-1; D is unresolved. The ends were cut back, 5 bases at V and 5 bases at J, with 7 bases in the middle. Germline CDR1 is SGHTA and CDR2 is FQGNSA. The CDR3 length is 12 residues. CDR3 DNA sequence: TGTGCCAGCAGCCACCCGGACAATGAGCAGTTCTTC. Protein sequence: CASSHPDNEQFF.

This clonotype was seen only a few times. V usage is TRBV5-5 and J usage is TRBJ2-7, with 9 bases fitting TRBD1. The germline CDR1 and CDR2 sequences are SGHKS and YYEKEE (reference sequence). The CDR3 covers 17 residues. V lost 4 bases, J lost 1 base, and 12 bases stayed unmatched. CDR3 region: CASSRYLVGQGSYEQYF. The CDR3 coding sequence is TGTGCCAGCAGCCGATACTTGGTGGGACAGGGTTCCTACGAGCAGTACTTC.

The chain carries TRBV7-2 and TRBJ2-1, with unresolved D. V gave up 6 bases and J gave up 3 bases, with 15 bases separating them. The germline gives CDR1 SGHTA, CDR2 FQGNSA. This CDR3 spans 15 amino acids. The CDR3 DNA is TGTGCCAGCAGACTTCAATGGGGTGGCTACAATGAGCAGTTCTTC. Encoded protein: CASRLQWGGYNEQFF.

Sample share makes this clonotype medium-sized. The J gene is TRBJ2-7, the V gene TRBV10-3, with 7 bases lining up with TRBD1. Trimming took 6 bases from V and 6 from J; bases not matched to a gene: 11. Germline CDR1 reads ENHRY; CDR2 reads SYGVKD. CDR3 length: 14 amino acids. CDR3 nucleotides: TGTGCCATCAGGGAAACAGGGGCGGGTCTCGAGCAGTACTTC. Translation gives CAIRETGAGLEQYF.

This clonotype was seen ten or more times. The chain links TRBV7-2 to TRBJ2-2, with D perhaps given as TRBD1 or TRBD2 (5 bases each). Germline V gene sequence: CDR1 SGHTA, CDR2 FQGNSA. V lost 3 bases and J 6 bases, leaving 20 bases between the germline ends. CDR3 size: 17 residues. The CDR3 region is CASSFAGTVLVAGELFF. CDR3 sequence (DNA): TGTGCCAGCAGCTTTGCCGGGACGGTTCTTGTCGCCGGGGAGCTGTTTTTT. The full variable domain, rest sourced from reference TRBV7-2 and TRBJ2-2, is GAGVSQSPSNKVTEKGKDVELRCDPISGHTALYWYRQSLGQGLEFLIYFQGNSAPDKSGLPSDRFSAERTGGSVSTLTIQRTQQEDSAVYLCASSFAGTVLVAGELFFGEGSRLTVL.

This clonotype was detected ten times or more. The chain joins TRBV7-9 to TRBJ2-4; TRBD1 agrees at 8 bases. There are 18 residues in the CDR3. Trimming at V came to 0 bases and at J to 0 bases, leaving 7 bases not matched to a gene. Per germline, CDR1 SEHNR and CDR2 FQNEAQ (reference sequence). CDR3 DNA sequence: TGTGCCAGCAGCTTAGCAGGACAGGGCGGGCTAGCCAAAAACATTCAGTACTTC. Protein sequence: CASSLAGQGGLAKNIQYF. Based on the CDR3 plus reference TRBV7-9 and TRBJ2-4, the full variable domain is DTGVSQNPRHKITKRGQNVTFRCDPISEHNRLYWYRQTLGQGPEFLTYFQNEAQLEKSRLLSDRFSAERPKGSFSTLEIQRTEQGDSAMYLCASSLAGQGGLAKNIQYFGAGTRLSVL.